This T cell receptor beta chain was sequenced for a study of cytomegalovirus exposure and HLA in healthy donors. V was clipped by 6 bases and J by 5 bases; unmatched bases: 11. CDR1 is SGHRS, CDR2 YFSETQ, per germline. The CDR3 is made up of 15 amino acids. The PCR made use of 60 Vbeta and 13 Jbeta primers. The protocol was immunoSEQ multiplex PCR, while the TCRdb copy is restricted to in-frame clones and leaves out a portion. The sample has 60,000 to 80,000 clones, and its top ten clones hold 4.5% to 5%. The sample consisted of PBMCs. The sequence came from a middle-aged man in good health and CMV-seronegative. This chain uses TRBV5-1 with TRBJ1-1, with TRBD1 identical over 9 bases. CDR3 nucleotide sequence: TGCGCCAGCACCGACTTACAGGGGGCAGGGACTGAAGCTTTCTTT. It specifies CASTDLQGAGTEAFF.